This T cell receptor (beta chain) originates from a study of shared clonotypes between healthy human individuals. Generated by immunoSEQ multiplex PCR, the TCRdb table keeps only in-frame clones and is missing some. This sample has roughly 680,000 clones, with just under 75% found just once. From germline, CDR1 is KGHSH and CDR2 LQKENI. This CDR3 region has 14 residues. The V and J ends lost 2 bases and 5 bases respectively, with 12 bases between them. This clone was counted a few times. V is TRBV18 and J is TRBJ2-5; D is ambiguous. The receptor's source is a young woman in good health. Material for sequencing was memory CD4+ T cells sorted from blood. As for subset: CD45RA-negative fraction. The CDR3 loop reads CASSPRVGPETQYF. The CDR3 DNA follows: TGTGCCAGCTCACCAAGGGTAGGGCCGGAGACCCAGTACTTC.